This TCR beta chain was profiled in a study of T cells in Graves' hyperthyroidism and ophthalmopathy. The overall study: It was at initial diagnosis, before any treatment, that peripheral blood was collected. General study findings and limits: Prediction of ophthalmopathy progression came a median about 6 months pre-onset. Blood also contained most expanded thyroid clonotypes above 0.001.

Researchers took RNA transcripts and amplified the TCR beta CDR3 regions from them. TCR CDR3 underwent first-round RT-PCR with the HTBI primer set. TCRdb itself ran the multiplex PCR reads through MiXCR, one entry per CDR3 protein. The data contain 490,000 or so distinct CDR3 sequences, 15% to 20% of them singletons. Together with thyroid ultrasound, orbital computed tomography, serum thyroxine and TRAb, clinical symptoms were used for diagnoses. There are a few counts of this clonotype. Its antigen remains unknown. The TCR originated in a man aged 35 to 55 with Graves' ophthalmopathy. The source material was blood.

The DNA of the CDR3 is TGTGCCACCAGTGATGGGGGGGCAGGGAAAGGAGGGAATGAGCAGTTCTTC. Residues: CATSDGGAGKGGNEQFF. The chain carries TRBV24-1 and TRBJ2-1, with TRBD2 as a possible D gene (7 bases). The ends were cut back, 3 bases at V and 7 bases at J, with 21 bases in the middle. CDR1 and CDR2 (germline): KGHDR, SFDVKD. The CDR3 consists of 17 residues.